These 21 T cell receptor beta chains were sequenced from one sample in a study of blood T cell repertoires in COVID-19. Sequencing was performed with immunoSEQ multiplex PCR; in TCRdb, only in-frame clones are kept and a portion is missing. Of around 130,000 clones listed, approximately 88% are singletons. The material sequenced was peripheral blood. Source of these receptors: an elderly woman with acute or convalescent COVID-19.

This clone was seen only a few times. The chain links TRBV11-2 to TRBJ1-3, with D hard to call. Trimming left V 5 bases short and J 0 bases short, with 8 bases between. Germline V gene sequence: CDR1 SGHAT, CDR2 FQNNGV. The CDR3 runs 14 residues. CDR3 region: CASSLVSSGNTIYF. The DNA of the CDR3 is TGTGCCAGCAGCCTTGTTAGCTCTGGAAACACCATATATTTT.

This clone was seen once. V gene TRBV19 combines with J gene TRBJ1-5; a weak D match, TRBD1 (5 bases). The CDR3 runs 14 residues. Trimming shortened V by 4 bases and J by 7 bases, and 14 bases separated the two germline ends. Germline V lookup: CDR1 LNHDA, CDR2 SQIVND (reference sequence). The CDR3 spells CASSTSGRGQPQHF. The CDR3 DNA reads TGTGCCAGTAGTACCTCGGGGCGGGGCCAGCCCCAGCATTTT.

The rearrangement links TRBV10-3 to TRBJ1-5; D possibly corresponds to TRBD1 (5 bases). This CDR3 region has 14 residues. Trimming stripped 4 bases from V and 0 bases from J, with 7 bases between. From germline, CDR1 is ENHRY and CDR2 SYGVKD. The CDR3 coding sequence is TGTGCCATCAGTGCTGACAGTAGCAATCAGCCCCAGCATTTT. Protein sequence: CAISADSSNQPQHF.

The CDR3 DNA reads as TGTGCCAGCAGTTACCCGACAGCAACTAGCAATCAGCCCCAGCATTTT. Residues: CASSYPTATSNQPQHF. This sequence joins TRBV6-2 or TRBV6-3 and TRBJ1-5; possibly TRBD1 for D (5 bases). This CDR3 region has 16 residues. Germline V gives CDR1 MNHEY, CDR2 SVGEGT. The V end lost 2 bases, the J end lost 0 bases, and 11 bases lay between the germline ends.

Here the CDR3 reads CASSLAWTGETQYF. Here the CDR3 DNA reads TGTGCCAGCTCACTAGCGTGGACTGGAGAGACCCAGTACTTC. V gene TRBV18 combines with J gene TRBJ2-5; D might be TRBD2 (5 bases). The CDR3 sequence is 14 residues long. Germline V gene data show CDR1 as KGHSH and CDR2 as LQKENI. V lost 4 bases, J lost 4 bases, and 13 bases lay in between.

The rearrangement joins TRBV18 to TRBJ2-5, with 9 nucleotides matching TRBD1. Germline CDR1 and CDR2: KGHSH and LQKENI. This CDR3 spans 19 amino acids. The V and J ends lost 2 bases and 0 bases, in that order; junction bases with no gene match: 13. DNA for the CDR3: TGTGCCAGCTCACCAAGGTGGACAGGGGCTGAAATGTACCAAGAGACCCAGTACTTC. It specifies CASSPRWTGAEMYQETQYF.

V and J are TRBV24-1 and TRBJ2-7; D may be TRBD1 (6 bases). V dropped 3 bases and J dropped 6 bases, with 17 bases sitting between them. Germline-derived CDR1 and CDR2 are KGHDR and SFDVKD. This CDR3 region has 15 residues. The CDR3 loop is CATSDHDRSSIEQYF. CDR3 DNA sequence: TGTGCCACCAGTGATCATGACAGGTCCTCGATCGAGCAGTACTTC.

The CDR3 sequence is CASSSGPGDYSNQPQHF. The CDR3 bases are TGCGCCAGCAGCTCCGGTCCAGGGGATTATAGCAATCAGCCCCAGCATTTT. The chain links TRBV5-1 to TRBJ1-5, with D perhaps TRBD1 (6 bases). Germline V lookup: CDR1 SGHRS, CDR2 YFSETQ. The length of the CDR3 is 17 residues. Trimming left V 3 bases short and J 0 bases short, with 16 bases between.

The DNA of the CDR3 is TGTGCCAGCAGTGACAGGGGGCCAACTAATGAAAAACTGTTTTTT. Protein sequence: CASSDRGPTNEKLFF. The chain links TRBV25-1 to TRBJ1-4; 8 nucleotides agree with TRBD1. Trimming removed 3 bases from V and 0 bases from J; junction bases left unmatched: 0. This CDR3 region has 15 residues. Germline loops: CDR1 MGHDK, CDR2 SYGVNS.

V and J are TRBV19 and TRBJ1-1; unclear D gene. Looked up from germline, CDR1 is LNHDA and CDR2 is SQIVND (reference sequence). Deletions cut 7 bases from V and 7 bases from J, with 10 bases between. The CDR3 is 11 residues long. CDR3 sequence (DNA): TGTGCCAGTAAGTTGGCATTTGAAGCTTTCTTT. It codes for CASKLAFEAFF. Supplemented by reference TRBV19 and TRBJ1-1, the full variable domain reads DGGITQSPKYLFRKEGQNVTLSCEQNLNHDAMYWYRQDPGQGLRLIYYSQIVNDFQKGDIAEGYSVSREKKESFPLTVTSAQKNPTAFYLCASKLAFEAFFGQGTRLTVV.

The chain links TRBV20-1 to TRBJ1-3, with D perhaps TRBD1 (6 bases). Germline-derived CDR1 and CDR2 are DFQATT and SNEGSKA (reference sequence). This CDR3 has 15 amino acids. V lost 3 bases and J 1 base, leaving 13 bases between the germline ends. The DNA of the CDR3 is TGCAGTGCTAGTACAGGGACGGCATCTGGAAACACCATATATTTT. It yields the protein CSASTGTASGNTIYF.

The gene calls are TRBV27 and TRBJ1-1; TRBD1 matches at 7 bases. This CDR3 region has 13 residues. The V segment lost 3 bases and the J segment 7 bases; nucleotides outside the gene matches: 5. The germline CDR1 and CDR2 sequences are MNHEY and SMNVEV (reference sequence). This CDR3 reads CASSFRQGLEAFF. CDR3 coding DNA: TGTGCCAGCAGTTTCCGACAGGGTCTTGAAGCTTTCTTT.

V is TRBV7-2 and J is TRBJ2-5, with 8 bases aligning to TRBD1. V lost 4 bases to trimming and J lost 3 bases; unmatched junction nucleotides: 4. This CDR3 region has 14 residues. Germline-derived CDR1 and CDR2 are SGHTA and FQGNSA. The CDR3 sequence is CASSSRDRKETQYF. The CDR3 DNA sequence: TGTGCCAGCAGCTCCCGGGACAGGAAAGAGACCCAGTACTTC. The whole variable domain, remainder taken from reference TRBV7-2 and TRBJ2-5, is GAGVSQSPSNKVTEKGKDVELRCDPISGHTALYWYRQSLGQGLEFLIYFQGNSAPDKSGLPSDRFSAERTGGSVSTLTIQRTQQEDSAVYLCASSSRDRKETQYFGPGTRLLVL.

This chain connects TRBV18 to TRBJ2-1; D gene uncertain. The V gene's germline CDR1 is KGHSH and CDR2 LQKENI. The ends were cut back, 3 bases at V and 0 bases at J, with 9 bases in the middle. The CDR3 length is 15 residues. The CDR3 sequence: CASSPQRYSYNEQFF. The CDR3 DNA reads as TGTGCCAGCTCACCTCAGCGCTACTCCTACAATGAGCAGTTCTTC.

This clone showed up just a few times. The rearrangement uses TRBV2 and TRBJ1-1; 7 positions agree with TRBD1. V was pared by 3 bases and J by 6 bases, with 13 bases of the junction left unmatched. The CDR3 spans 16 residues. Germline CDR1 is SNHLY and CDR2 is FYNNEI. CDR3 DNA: TGTGCCAGCAGTGAGGTGGGGAGACAGGGAGCGGCTGAAGCTTTCTTT. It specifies CASSEVGRQGAAEAFF. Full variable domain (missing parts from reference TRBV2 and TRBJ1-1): EPEVTQTPSHQVTQMGQEVILRCVPISNHLYFYWYRQILGQKVEFLVSFYNNEISEKSEIFDDQFSVERPDGSNFTLKIRSTKLEDSAMYFCASSEVGRQGAAEAFFGQGTRLTVV.

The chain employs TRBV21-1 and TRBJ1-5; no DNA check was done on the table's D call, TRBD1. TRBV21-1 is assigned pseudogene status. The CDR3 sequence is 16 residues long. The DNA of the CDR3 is TGTGCCAGCAGCAAAGGGGGGACAGAAGTGAGTCAGCCCCAGCATTTT. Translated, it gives CASSKGGTEVSQPQHF.

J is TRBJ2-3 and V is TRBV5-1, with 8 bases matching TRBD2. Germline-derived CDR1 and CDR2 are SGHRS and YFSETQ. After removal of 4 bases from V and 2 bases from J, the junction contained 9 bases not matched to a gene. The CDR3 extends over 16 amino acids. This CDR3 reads CASSPTIAGTTDTQYF. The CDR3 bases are TGCGCCAGCAGCCCGACTATAGCGGGGACCACAGATACGCAGTATTTT.

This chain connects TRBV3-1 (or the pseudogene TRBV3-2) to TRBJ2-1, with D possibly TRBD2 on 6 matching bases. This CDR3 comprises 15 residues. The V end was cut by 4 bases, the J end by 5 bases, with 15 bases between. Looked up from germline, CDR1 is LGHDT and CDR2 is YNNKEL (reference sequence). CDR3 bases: TGTGCCAGCAGCCTGTCGTGGGAGGCAAACAATGAGCAGTTCTTC. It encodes CASSLSWEANNEQFF.

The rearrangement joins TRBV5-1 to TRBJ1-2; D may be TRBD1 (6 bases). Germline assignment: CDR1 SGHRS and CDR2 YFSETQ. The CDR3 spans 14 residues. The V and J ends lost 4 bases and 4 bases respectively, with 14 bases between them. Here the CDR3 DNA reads TGCGCCAGCAGCCTGGACGGGGGGCCCTATGGCTACACCTTC. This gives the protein CASSLDGGPYGYTF.

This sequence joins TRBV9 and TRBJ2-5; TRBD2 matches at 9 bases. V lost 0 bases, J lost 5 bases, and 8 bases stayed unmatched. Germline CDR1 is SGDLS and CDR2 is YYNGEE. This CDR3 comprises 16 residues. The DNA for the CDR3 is TGTGCCAGCAGCGTAGGGGGTAGCGGGAGCTGGGAGACCCAGTACTTC. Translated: CASSVGGSGSWETQYF. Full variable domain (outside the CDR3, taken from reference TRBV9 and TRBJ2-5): DSGVTQTPKHLITATGQRVTLRCSPRSGDLSVYWYQQSLDQGLQFLIQYYNGEERAKGNILERFSAQQFPDLHSELNLSSLELGDSALYFCASSVGGSGSWETQYFGPGTRLLVL.

The CDR3 is CASSQDLGEWEQYF. The CDR3 nucleotides are TGCGCCAGCAGCCAAGATCTCGGGGAGTGGGAGCAGTACTTC. The rearrangement links TRBV4-1 to TRBJ2-7; TRBD2 is a possible D gene (5 bases). CDR3 length equals 14 residues. Trimming removed 0 bases from V and 7 bases from J, with 13 bases in between. Germline V lookup: CDR1 MGHRA, CDR2 YSYEKL.